The sequence of this T cell receptor (beta chain) was determined in a study of T cell repertoires in cytomegalovirus infection (dated by TCRdb to about 2019). Background for the entire study: Donor HLA type was relevant to the analysis, because carriage of CMV infection together with the matching HLA type was indicated by public TCR beta signatures.

Broad study findings and their caveats: Cumulative frequency of public TCR beta family members discriminated carriers of CMV infection plus the relevant HLA type in this cohort and an independent approximately 340-donor cohort. The ex vivo response was dominated by HLA-C-restricted CMV-specific TCR beta clonotypes, and the single most frequent clonotype in two of eight donors was supplied by these HLA-C-restricted clonotypes.

As regards this clonotype: What this receptor recognizes is not known. Base quality data are lacking; no much larger clone is found one base away.

From the cysteine through the phenylalanine, the CDR3 covers 15 amino acids. The DNA shown is the 45-base CDR3, in frame from base 1. V is reduced by 6 bases and J by 0 bases, leaving a spacing of 14 bases between them. Per the germline V gene, KGHSH is the CDR1 and LQKENI is the CDR2. Sequencer: Illumina HiSeq 1500. TCRdb took the public reads, trimmed them with fastp at Q25, ran MiXCR for clone calling and kept in-frame beta chains. Every distinct CDR3 protein forms one entry, paired with its most common genes and DNA. The table for this sample lists hundreds of thousands of distinct CDR3 sequences; under 40% of them were counted only once. The ten largest clones add up to approximately 14% of the sample.

The receptor's source is a human donor in good health (CMV status not recorded). Some clones in this sample may be carry-over from other donors' samples. The specimen sequenced was PBMCs. The chain is encoded by TRBV18 joined to TRBJ1-1; the best D guess is TRBD1, with 5 bases matching. The nucleotide sequence reads TGTGCCAGCTCGCGTCGGGACGGAATGAACACTGAAGCTTTCTTT. It translates as CASSRRDGMNTEAFF. The full variable domain, completed from the reference TRBV18 and TRBJ1-1 proteins outside the CDR3, reads NAGVMQNPRHLVRRRGQEARLRCSPMKGHSHVYWYRQLPEEGLKFMVYLQKENIIDESGMPKERFSAEFPKEGPSILRIQQVVRGDSAAYFCASSRRDGMNTEAFFGQGTRLTVV.